This is a list of T cell receptor beta chains from one sample in a study of beta chain features in type 1 diabetes. Generated by immunoSEQ multiplex PCR, the TCRdb table keeps only in-frame clones and is missing some. The sample yields about 650,000 clones, approximately 13% seen once. The sequenced material came from naive CD4+ T cells from blood. The receptor source for this set is a man younger than 40 with type 1 diabetes. Each CDR3 is given with its conserved first and last residue. Fields, in order: clone size, D gene, V gene, J gene, CDR3 protein, CDR3 DNA. The D gene is left open where the match is weak. Some rows mark clone size as missing; the rest say once, few, many or name a class of expanded clone.

few	TRBD1	TRBV7-9	TRBJ1-6	CASSPGQTYNSPLHF	TGTGCCAGCAGCCCGGGACAGACCTATAATTCACCCCTCCACTTT
few	-	TRBV28	TRBJ1-4	CASSSDSNEKLFF	TGTGCCAGCAGTTCAGACAGTAATGAAAAACTGTTTTTT
-	-	TRBV28	TRBJ2-5	CASSAEGLLRGNF	TGTGCCAGCAGCGCGGAGGGGTTATTGAGGGGAAACTTC
-	-	TRBV4-3	TRBJ1-3	CASSQDVGRLSGNTIYF	TGCGCCAGCAGCCAAGACGTGGGCCGACTCTCTGGAAACACCATATATTTT
few	-	TRBV7-2	TRBJ2-2	CASSPKGSSNTGELFF	TGTGCCAGCAGCCCGAAGGGGAGCTCGAACACCGGGGAGCTGTTTTTT
-	TRBD1	TRBV2	TRBJ2-5	CASSSASTGGETQYF	TGTGCCAGCAGCTCAGCCAGTACAGGGGGCGAGACCCAGTACTTC
-	-	TRBV5-1	TRBJ2-4	CASSSRAGQNIQYF	TGCGCCAGCAGCTCCCGCGCAGGTCAAAACATTCAGTACTTC
few	-	TRBV15	TRBJ2-7	CATSRGTVTSYEQYF	TGTGCCACCAGCAGAGGTACCGTCACCTCCTACGAGCAGTACTTC
few	TRBD2	TRBV6-5	TRBJ2-7	CASSYQTSGHYEQYF	TGTGCCAGCAGTTACCAGACTAGCGGACACTACGAGCAGTACTTC
-	TRBD1	TRBV29-1	TRBJ2-3	CSVYGQGPQDTQYF	TGCAGCGTTTACGGACAGGGACCTCAGGATACGCAGTATTTT
few	-	TRBV5-1	TRBJ2-7	CASSLVSARSSYEQYF	TGCGCCAGCAGCTTGGTGAGCGCCAGGAGCTCCTACGAGCAGTACTTC
many	-	TRBV23-1	TRBJ1-5	CAQAVTQPQHF	TGCGCGCAAGCAGTCACCCAGCCCCAGCATTTT
-	-	TRBV27	TRBJ1-5	CASSLSSGIDQPQHF	TGTGCCAGCAGTTTATCGAGTGGGATCGATCAGCCCCAGCATTTT
few	TRBD1	TRBV2	TRBJ1-6	CASTAGQGPPLHF	TGTGCCAGCACGGCAGGACAGGGTCCACCCCTCCACTTT
-	-	TRBV28	TRBJ2-3	CASSSRLADTQYF	TGTGCCAGCAGTAGCCGACTGGCGGATACGCAGTATTTT
-	-	TRBV4-2	TRBJ1-2	CASSQDQFGYTF	TGTGCCAGCAGCCAAGATCAGTTTGGCTACACCTTC